These 9 T cell receptor beta chains came from one sample sequenced in a study of CD8+ T cells in alopecia areata. In each case, RNA was isolated and then reverse transcribed into cDNA as the sequencing template. Here immunoSEQ multiplex PCR was the method, and the copy in TCRdb shows in-frame clones only, minus some. Found here are fewer than 100,000 clones, 50% to 75% of them singletons; the top ten hold 15% to 17%. Documented treatment: oral pan-JAK inhibitor, 5-10 mg twice daily. This specimen was CD8+ T cells sorted from blood, taken at week 4, from a patient treated with tofacitinib. The origin of the receptors is a human donor with alopecia areata.

The rearrangement links TRBV5-1 to TRBJ1-6; no firm D call. CDR3 size: 15 residues. Per germline, CDR1 SGHRS and CDR2 YFSETQ. Trimming left V 4 bases short and J 7 bases short, with 15 bases between. The CDR3 DNA follows: TGCGCCAGCAGCCCTGCGGCCGGCCTAAATTCACCCCTCCACTTT. This codes for CASSPAAGLNSPLHF. Supplemented by reference TRBV5-1 and TRBJ1-6, the full variable domain reads KAGVTQTPRYLIKTRGQQVTLSCSPISGHRSVSWYQQTPGQGLQFLFEYFSETQRNKGNFPGRFSGRQFSNSRSEMNVSTLELGDSALYLCASSPAAGLNSPLHFGNGTRLTVT.

This clone has a handful of counts. The V call is TRBV13, the J call TRBJ2-1, with D unresolved. The CDR3 spans 15 residues. Trimming removed 2 bases from V and 0 bases from J, with 8 bases in between. CDR1 is PRHDT and CDR2 is FYEKMQ in the germline V gene (reference sequence). In nucleotides, the CDR3 is TGTGCCAGCAGCTTAATTTCGGGCTCCTACAATGAGCAGTTCTTC. It translates to CASSLISGSYNEQFF.

Written as DNA, the CDR3 is TGTGCCAGCAGCTACCCTCTAGCGGGCCCGACCTACGAGCAGTACTTC. It translates to CASSYPLAGPTYEQYF. The J gene is TRBJ2-7, the V gene TRBV28; the match to TRBD2 covers 8 bases. With V trimmed by 6 bases and J by 2 bases, 12 bases remained unmatched. Germline values: CDR1 MDHEN, CDR2 SYDVKM. The CDR3 loop spans 16 amino acids.

This clone was counted a few times. V usage is TRBV5-1 and J usage is TRBJ1-5; TRBD1 matches 9 bases. J lost 2 bases, V lost 4 bases, and 13 bases had no gene match. The germline CDR1 and CDR2 sequences are SGHRS and YFSETQ. The CDR3 has 18 amino acids. CDR3 nucleotide sequence: TGCGCCAGCAGCCCAACCCCGACAGGGGGGATAGGCAATCAGCCCCAGCATTTT. It encodes CASSPTPTGGIGNQPQHF.

The genes are TRBV7-2 and TRBJ1-3; D gene uncertain. The V end lost 1 base, the J end lost 11 bases, and 9 bases lay between the germline ends. From germline, CDR1 is SGHTA and CDR2 FQGNSA. The CDR3 has 12 amino acids. CDR3 nucleotides: TGTGCCAGCAGCTTAGTCGTCGACTCCATATATTTT. This encodes CASSLVVDSIYF.

V gene TRBV29-1 combines with J gene TRBJ1-2, with TRBD1 matching 10 bases. J gave up 3 bases and V 2 bases, and 6 bases lay outside the gene matches. From germline, CDR1 is SQVTM and CDR2 ANQGSEA. The CDR3 loop spans 15 amino acids. In DNA form, the CDR3 reads TGCAGCGTTGAACTTTGGGACAGGGGCGACTATGGCTACACCTTC. Protein sequence: CSVELWDRGDYGYTF.

The chain combines TRBV28 with TRBJ2-7; D ambiguous. The germline V gene has CDR1 MDHEN and CDR2 SYDVKM. There are 12 residues in the CDR3. The V end was cut by 7 bases, the J end by 7 bases, with 14 bases between. The CDR3 spells CASNTVTREQYF. In DNA, the CDR3 is TGTGCCAGCAACACAGTAACGAGGGAGCAGTACTTC.

V usage is TRBV28 and J usage is TRBJ1-1; D gene unclear. Trimming left V 8 bases short and J 3 bases short, with 10 bases between. The CDR3 loop spans 12 amino acids. Germline assignment: CDR1 MDHEN and CDR2 SYDVKM. CDR3 region: CASGREYTEAFF. In DNA form, the CDR3 reads TGTGCCAGCGGAAGGGAATACACTGAAGCTTTCTTT. The variable domain in full, with the rest retrieved from reference TRBV28 and TRBJ1-1, is DVKVTQSSRYLVKRTGEKVFLECVQDMDHENMFWYRQDPGLGLRLIYFSYDVKMKEKGDIPEGYSVSREKKERFSLILESASTNQTSMYLCASGREYTEAFFGQGTRLTVV.

This clone was seen more than once but under ten times. The chain joins TRBV5-1 to TRBJ2-1, with 16 bases identical to TRBD2. CDR1 is SGHRS and CDR2 is YFSETQ in the germline V gene. The CDR3 is 19 amino acids. V gave up 2 bases and J gave up 4 bases; unmatched junction bases: 9. The CDR3 sequence is CASSLRGLAGGAVYNEQFF. DNA of the CDR3: TGCGCCAGCAGCTTAAGGGGACTAGCGGGAGGGGCCGTGTACAATGAGCAGTTCTTC.